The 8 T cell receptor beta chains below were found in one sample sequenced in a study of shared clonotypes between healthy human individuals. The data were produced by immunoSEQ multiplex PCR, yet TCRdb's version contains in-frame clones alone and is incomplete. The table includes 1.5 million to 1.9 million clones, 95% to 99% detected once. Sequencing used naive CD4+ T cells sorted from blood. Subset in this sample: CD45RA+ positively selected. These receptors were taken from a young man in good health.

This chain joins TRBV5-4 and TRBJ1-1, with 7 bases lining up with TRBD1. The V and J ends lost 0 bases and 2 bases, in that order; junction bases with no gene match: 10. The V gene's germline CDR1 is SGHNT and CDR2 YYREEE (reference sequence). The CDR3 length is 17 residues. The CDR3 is CASSLGGRGQINTEAFF. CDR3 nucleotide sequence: TGTGCCAGCAGCTTGGGAGGCAGGGGACAGATCAACACTGAAGCTTTCTTT.

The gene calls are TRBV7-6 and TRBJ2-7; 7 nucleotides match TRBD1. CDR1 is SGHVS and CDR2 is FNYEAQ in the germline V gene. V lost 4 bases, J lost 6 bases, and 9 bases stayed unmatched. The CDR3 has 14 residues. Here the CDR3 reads CASSSEGARGEQYF. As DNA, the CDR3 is TGTGCCAGCAGCTCCGAGGGGGCCCGGGGCGAGCAGTACTTC.

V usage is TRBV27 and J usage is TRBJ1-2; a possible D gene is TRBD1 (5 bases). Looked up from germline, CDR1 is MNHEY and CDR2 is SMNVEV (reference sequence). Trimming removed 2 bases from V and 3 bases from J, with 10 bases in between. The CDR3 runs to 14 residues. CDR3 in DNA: TGTGCCAGCAGTTTAAAGGGGAGGGACTATGGCTACACCTTC. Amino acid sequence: CASSLKGRDYGYTF.

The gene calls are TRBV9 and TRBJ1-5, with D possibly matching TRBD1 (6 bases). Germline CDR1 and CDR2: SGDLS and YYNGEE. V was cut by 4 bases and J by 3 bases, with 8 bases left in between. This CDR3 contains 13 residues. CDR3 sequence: CASSRQDNQPQHF. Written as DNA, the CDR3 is TGTGCCAGCAGCCGACAGGACAATCAGCCCCAGCATTTT.

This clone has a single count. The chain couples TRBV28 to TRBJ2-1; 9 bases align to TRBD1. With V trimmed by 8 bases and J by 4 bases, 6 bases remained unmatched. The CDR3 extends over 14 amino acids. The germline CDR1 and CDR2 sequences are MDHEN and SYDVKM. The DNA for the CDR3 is TGTGCCAGCGAAGACAGGGGGGGTTACAATGAGCAGTTCTTC. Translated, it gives CASEDRGGYNEQFF.

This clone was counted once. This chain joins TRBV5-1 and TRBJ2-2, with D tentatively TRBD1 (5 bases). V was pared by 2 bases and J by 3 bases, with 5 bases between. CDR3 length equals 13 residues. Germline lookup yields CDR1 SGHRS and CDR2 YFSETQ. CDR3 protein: CASSFRDTGELFF. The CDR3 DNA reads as TGCGCCAGCAGCTTCAGGGACACCGGGGAGCTGTTTTTT.

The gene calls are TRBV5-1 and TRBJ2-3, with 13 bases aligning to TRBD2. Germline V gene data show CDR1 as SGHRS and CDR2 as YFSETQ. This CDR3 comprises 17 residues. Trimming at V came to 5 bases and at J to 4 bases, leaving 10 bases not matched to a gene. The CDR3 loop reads CASSGLAGVSQADTQYF. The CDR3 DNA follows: TGCGCCAGCAGTGGACTAGCGGGAGTGTCACAGGCAGATACGCAGTATTTT.

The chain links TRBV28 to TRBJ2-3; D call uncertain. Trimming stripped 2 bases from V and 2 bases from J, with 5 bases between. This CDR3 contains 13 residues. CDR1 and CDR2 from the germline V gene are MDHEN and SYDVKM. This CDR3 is CASSLPYTDTQYF. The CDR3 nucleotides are TGTGCCAGCAGTTTACCCTACACAGATACGCAGTATTTT.